This T cell receptor (beta chain) was profiled in a study of blood T cell repertoires in COVID-19. This table comes from immunoSEQ multiplex PCR, and its TCRdb copy is limited to in-frame clones, with some not included. The sample includes 310,000 or so clones, 88% of them seen just once. The CDR3 extends over 14 amino acids. V lost 1 base, J lost 5 bases, and 8 bases lay in between. Germline CDR1 reads KGHDR; CDR2 reads SFDVKD. V is TRBV24-1 and J is TRBJ1-5, with D tentatively TRBD1 (5 bases). Material: peripheral blood. This receptor was obtained from a woman under 40 with COVID-19, enrolled during active disease. In DNA form, the CDR3 reads TGTGCCACCAGTGATTTTTCGGGGGATCAGCCCCAGCATTTT. Translation gives CATSDFSGDQPQHF.